This paragraph reports one T cell receptor (beta chain). The sample originates from a study of TIL therapy for anti-PD-1-resistant metastatic lung cancer. Study details: Progressing patients received lymphodepletion, expanded TIL infusion and IL-2. Median tumor mutation burden was under 1.9 mutations per megabase.

This was the immunoSEQ v3 assay. The table came from immunoSEQ multiplex PCR; TCRdb's copy has only in-frame clones and leaves some out. The sample lists about 50,000 clones, 70% to 85% seen once, with 4% to 6% in the top ten. The V gene's germline CDR1 is LNHDA and CDR2 SQIVND (reference sequence). Trimming removed 6 bases at V and 10 bases at J, with 12 bases between. The CDR3 length is 11 residues. The time point was: pre-treatment sample, taken before nivolumab and TIL therapy. Enrollment ran from October 2017 to January 2020. The source of this sequence is a woman between 30 and 80 years old with non-small cell lung cancer. The sequencing used blood, collected at baseline. The chain recombines TRBV19 with TRBJ1-1; TRBD1 is a possible D gene (6 bases). For the CDR3, the DNA is TGTGCCAGTAGCCGGACAGCTAGAGCTTTCTTT. Its protein product is CASSRTARAFF. The complete variable domain, with remaining parts taken from reference TRBV19 and TRBJ1-1, reads DGGITQSPKYLFRKEGQNVTLSCEQNLNHDAMYWYRQDPGQGLRLIYYSQIVNDFQKGDIAEGYSVSREKKESFPLTVTSAQKNPTAFYLCASSRTARAFFGQGTRLTVV.